These 26 T cell receptor beta chains came from one sample sequenced in a study of radiation and T cells in renal cell carcinoma. Time point defined: baseline pretreatment blood. Specified treatment: 15 Gy SBRT to primary tumor, nephrectomy 4 weeks later. Method: immunoSEQ multiplex PCR; TCRdb's copy keeps in-frame clones and lacks some. The table lists 150,000 or so clones, about 87% of them singletons, with over 3.5% in the top ten. This specimen consisted of blood, obtained from a patient whose treatment included radiotherapy and nephrectomy. The receptor source for this set is a woman aged 70-85 years with renal cell carcinoma.

This chain joins TRBV6-1 and TRBJ1-1; 8 nucleotides align to TRBD1. This CDR3 is 15 amino acids long. From germline, CDR1 is MNHNS and CDR2 SASEGT. With 3 bases clipped from V and 2 bases from J, the junction kept 5 bases outside the gene matches. CDR3 region: CASSEHTGGNTEAFF. CDR3 coding DNA: TGTGCCAGCAGTGAGCATACAGGGGGTAACACTGAAGCTTTCTTT.

The chain is built from TRBV9 and TRBJ2-4; TRBD2 matches at 8 bases. CDR3 length: 15 amino acids. Germline CDR1 reads SGDLS; CDR2 reads YYNGEE. Trimming at V came to 4 bases and at J to 8 bases, leaving 11 bases not matched to a gene. CDR3 loop: CASSPRPGGDHIQYF. The CDR3 bases are TGTGCCAGCAGCCCCCGCCCGGGGGGGGATCACATTCAGTACTTC.

This sequence joins TRBV7-9 and TRBJ1-2; a weak D match, TRBD1 (6 bases). The CDR3 is 13 amino acids. V lost 4 bases and J 3 bases, leaving 9 bases between the germline ends. Germline V CDR1 and CDR2: SEHNR, FQNEAQ (reference sequence). This CDR3 reads CASSSRTDYGYTF. Written as DNA, the CDR3 is TGTGCCAGCAGCTCCCGGACAGACTATGGCTACACCTTC.

This clone was counted between two and nine times. The rearrangement joins TRBV19 to TRBJ1-1; possibly TRBD1 for D (5 bases). CDR3 length: 14 amino acids. V lost 7 bases, J lost 3 bases, and 15 bases lay in between. Germline lookup yields CDR1 LNHDA and CDR2 SQIVND (reference sequence). CDR3 bases: TGTGCCAGTATCAAGGGGAGGTTGGACACTGAAGCTTTCTTT. As protein: CASIKGRLDTEAFF.

V is TRBV30 and J is TRBJ2-3; the match to TRBD2 covers 8 bases. Germline V gives CDR1 GTSNPN, CDR2 SVGIG (reference sequence). The CDR3 is 15 residues long. V trimming: 0 bases; J trimming: 7 bases; junction bases outside the gene matches: 9. CDR3: CAWSVRTSGKNTQYF. In DNA form, the CDR3 reads TGTGCCTGGAGTGTACGAACTAGCGGCAAGAATACGCAGTATTTT.

V and J are TRBV7-2 and TRBJ2-7; D perhaps matches TRBD2 (7 bases). The CDR3 spans 17 residues. Germline values: CDR1 SGHTA, CDR2 FQGNSA. V shed 1 base and J shed 0 bases, with 16 bases lying between them. CDR3 nucleotides: TGTGCCAGCAGCTTAGTCGGGGGGCACTCCGGCTCCTACGAGCAGTACTTC. It yields the protein CASSLVGGHSGSYEQYF. Full variable domain (remainder filled in from reference TRBV7-2 and TRBJ2-7): GAGVSQSPSNKVTEKGKDVELRCDPISGHTALYWYRQSLGQGLEFLIYFQGNSAPDKSGLPSDRFSAERTGGSVSTLTIQRTQQEDSAVYLCASSLVGGHSGSYEQYFGPGTRLTVT.

V and J are TRBV9 and TRBJ2-1, with D unclear. Germline assignment: CDR1 SGDLS and CDR2 YYNGEE. Trimming cost V 2 bases and J 3 bases, with 0 bases left between them. The CDR3 loop spans 11 amino acids. The CDR3 DNA follows: TGTGCCAGCAGCGTCTACAATGAGCAGTTCTTC. This sequence encodes CASSVYNEQFF.

V is TRBV7-6 and J is TRBJ2-3, with D perhaps TRBD1 or TRBD2 (5 bases each). The germline V gene encodes CDR1 SGHVS and CDR2 FNYEAQ. Trimming stripped 5 bases from V and 0 bases from J, with 9 bases between. This CDR3 has 14 amino acids. CDR3 residues: CASSGWDSTDTQYF. DNA of the CDR3: TGTGCCAGCAGCGGCTGGGACAGCACAGATACGCAGTATTTT.

J is TRBJ1-5 and V is TRBV29-1; no definite D call. The V gene's germline CDR1 is SQVTM and CDR2 ANQGSEA. The CDR3 loop spans 14 amino acids. The V and J ends lost 6 bases and 5 bases respectively, with 17 bases between them. The CDR3 reads CSVAVGGKDQPQHF. The CDR3 DNA reads TGCAGCGTCGCGGTTGGAGGGAAGGATCAGCCCCAGCATTTT.

This clone has a single count. J is TRBJ1-6 and V is TRBV7-2; TRBD1 agrees at 7 bases. CDR1 SGHTA and CDR2 FQGNSA come from the germline V gene. V trimming: 6 bases; J trimming: 7 bases; junction bases outside the gene matches: 12. The CDR3 has 16 residues. Here the CDR3 DNA reads TGTGCCAGCAGGCGAACCCGGGACAGCAGGAATTCACCCCTCCACTTT. It specifies CASRRTRDSRNSPLHF.

With regard to this clone: The same CDR3 also results from other DNA sequences found in this sample. The chain joins TRBV10-3 to TRBJ1-2; D is unclear. CDR1 and CDR2 from the germline V gene are ENHRY and SYGVKD. V shed 0 bases and J shed 0 bases, with 8 bases lying between them. The CDR3 is 15 residues long. The CDR3 DNA is TGTGCCATCAGTGAGTCCACGGGTGCTAACTATGGCTACACCTTC. Residues: CAISESTGANYGYTF.

This chain joins TRBV6-5 and TRBJ1-5; D is ambiguous. This CDR3 is built from 13 residues. The V gene's germline CDR1 is MNHEY and CDR2 SVGAGI. The ends were cut back, 4 bases at V and 7 bases at J, with 11 bases in the middle. The CDR3 spells CASSSNAQQPQHF. CDR3 nucleotide sequence: TGTGCCAGCAGTTCTAACGCCCAGCAGCCCCAGCATTTT.

V usage is TRBV7-2 and J usage is TRBJ1-5, with 7 bases fitting TRBD1. This CDR3 is 16 amino acids long. J was trimmed by 5 bases and V by 5 bases; bases with no gene match: 12. Germline V gene data show CDR1 as SGHTA and CDR2 as FQGNSA. Here the CDR3 DNA reads TGTGCCAGCAGCCCGTCGACAGGGATAGTGGATCAGCCCCAGCATTTT. Translation gives CASSPSTGIVDQPQHF.

DNA of the CDR3: TGCGCCAGCACCCGAGCCGGATGGGGCTATGGCTACACCTTC. Translated, it gives CASTRAGWGYGYTF. This chain links TRBV5-1 with TRBJ1-2; D is undetermined. CDR3 size: 14 residues. Germline V lookup: CDR1 SGHRS, CDR2 YFSETQ. Trimming stripped 6 bases from V and 4 bases from J, with 16 bases between.

The rearrangement joins TRBV30 to TRBJ2-1, with 8 bases identical to TRBD2. Germline trimming cut 2 bases from V and 2 bases from J; bases unmatched to any gene: 2. Germline CDR1 is GTSNPN and CDR2 is SVGIG (reference sequence). The CDR3 runs to 14 residues. The CDR3 protein is CAWSSGLAYNEQFF. DNA of the CDR3: TGTGCCTGGAGTTCGGGACTAGCCTACAATGAGCAGTTCTTC.

Here the CDR3 reads CASSRLAGGPTDTQYF. CDR3 in DNA: TGTGCCAGCAGCCGACTAGCGGGGGGACCCACAGATACGCAGTATTTT. The rearrangement joins TRBV7-9 to TRBJ2-3; 13 bases match TRBD2. Germline values: CDR1 SEHNR, CDR2 FQNEAQ (reference sequence). The CDR3 runs to 16 residues. V gave up 5 bases and J gave up 2 bases; unmatched junction bases: 4.

The V call is TRBV27, the J call TRBJ1-6; D perhaps matches TRBD1 (5 bases). There are 13 residues in the CDR3. Between the trimmed V and J ends, which lost 3 bases and 10 bases, there was a span of 10 bases. CDR1 and CDR2 from the germline V gene are MNHEY and SMNVEV (reference sequence). The CDR3 region has the DNA TGTGCCAGCAGTTTTCGGGGGGACTCACCCCTCCACTTT. This sequence encodes CASSFRGDSPLHF.

V and J are TRBV7-3 and TRBJ1-5; 9 bases are shared with TRBD1. Germline loops: CDR1 SGHTA, CDR2 FQGTGA. Trimming cost V 6 bases and J 6 bases; bases outside gene matches: 12. CDR3 size: 16 residues. The CDR3 bases are TGTGCCAGCAGTCCAACAGGGGGCAAAGTAGGTCAGCCCCAGCATTTT. As protein: CASSPTGGKVGQPQHF.

The rearrangement links TRBV5-1 to TRBJ2-3; 8 nucleotides line up with TRBD1. Germline V lookup: CDR1 SGHRS, CDR2 YFSETQ. The CDR3 sequence is 16 residues long. With V trimmed by 3 bases and J by 1 base, 7 bases remained unmatched. The CDR3 region is CASSSGPGQGTDTQYF. The CDR3 DNA is TGCGCCAGCAGCTCGGGACCGGGACAGGGCACAGATACGCAGTATTTT.

This chain connects TRBV15 to TRBJ2-2, with no clear D. The CDR3 consists of 15 residues. Germline V gene data show CDR1 as LNHNV and CDR2 as YYDKDF (reference sequence). V was trimmed by 0 bases and J by 2 bases, leaving 7 bases between them. The CDR3 here is CATSRDPINTGELFF. The CDR3, as DNA: TGTGCCACCAGCAGAGATCCCATCAACACCGGGGAGCTGTTTTTT.

This chain's CDR3 is CASSDQLAGILSYEQYF. CDR3 DNA: TGTGCCAGCAGTGATCAACTAGCGGGGATCCTCTCCTACGAGCAGTACTTC. The chain links TRBV6-1 to TRBJ2-7; 10 positions agree with TRBD2. With 3 bases clipped from V and 0 bases from J, the junction kept 8 bases outside the gene matches. Looked up from germline, CDR1 is MNHNS and CDR2 is SASEGT. The CDR3 is made up of 17 amino acids.

This chain uses TRBV7-6 with TRBJ2-5; no clear D gene. Deletions cut 5 bases from V and 2 bases from J, with 12 bases between. CDR1 is SGHVS, CDR2 FNYEAQ, per germline. The CDR3 runs to 14 residues. CDR3 loop: CASSTLLLQETQYF. As DNA, the CDR3 is TGTGCCAGCAGCACACTCCTGTTGCAAGAGACCCAGTACTTC.

This sequence joins TRBV2 and TRBJ1-1; D is ambiguous. CDR1 is SNHLY, CDR2 FYNNEI, per germline. This CDR3 spans 15 amino acids. The V and J ends lost 1 base and 4 bases respectively, with 13 bases between them. The CDR3 region has the DNA TGTGCCAGCAGTGAAGTCTTAGGTGGAGGCACTGAAGCTTTCTTT. Translating gives CASSEVLGGGTEAFF.

The chain uses TRBV19 and TRBJ1-3; D remains ambiguous. This CDR3 region has 17 residues. With 9 bases removed from V and 0 bases from J, the gap between germline ends came to 21 bases. Germline-derived CDR1 and CDR2 are LNHDA and SQIVND (reference sequence). CDR3 coding DNA: TGTGCCAGCAGACCCAAACGGTGGGCACACTCTGGAAACACCATATATTTT. This encodes CASRPKRWAHSGNTIYF.

This chain's CDR3 is CASSPMDRGVGPYEQYF. CDR3 coding DNA: TGTGCCAGCAGCCCAATGGACAGGGGGGTAGGCCCCTACGAGCAGTACTTC. The V call is TRBV7-8, the J call TRBJ2-7, with TRBD1 identical over 10 bases. Trimming took 5 bases from V and 2 from J; bases not matched to a gene: 12. Germline V gene sequence: CDR1 SGHVS, CDR2 FQNEAQ. The CDR3 contains 17 residues.

The chain links TRBV7-9 to TRBJ1-1; tentatively, D is TRBD1 (5 bases). CDR1 is SEHNR, CDR2 FQNEAQ, per germline (reference sequence). The CDR3 runs 15 residues. The ends were cut back, 0 bases at V and 1 base at J, with 9 bases in the middle. The CDR3 nucleotides are TGTGCCAGCAGCTTAGCGGGGAGGGGGAACACTGAAGCTTTCTTT. This translates into CASSLAGRGNTEAFF.